The T cell receptor (beta chain) described here comes from a study of cytomegalovirus exposure and HLA in healthy donors. The length of the CDR3 is 14 residues. Per the germline V gene, CDR1 is ENHRY and CDR2 is SYGVKD. V was pared by 4 bases and J by 4 bases, with 10 bases between. PCR used 60 Vbeta primers and 13 Jbeta primers. Assay: immunoSEQ multiplex PCR; the TCRdb copy retains only in-frame clones and omits some. The sample has approximately 150,000 clones; approximately 80% are singletons. Sequencing used PBMCs. The clonotype comes from a female donor in good health and CMV-seronegative. The chain recombines TRBV10-3 with TRBJ2-2; possible D gene TRBD2, 6 bases. The chain's CDR3 is CAISGGEITGELFF. DNA of the CDR3: TGTGCCATCAGTGGCGGGGAAATCACCGGGGAGCTGTTTTTT.